This TCR beta chain was sequenced for a study of human versus mouse CDR3 diversity and MHC coevolution. Study-level information: Valid reads per sample ranged from roughly 5.5 x 10^6 to 1.7 x 10^7.

This table comes from immunoSEQ multiplex PCR, and its TCRdb copy is limited to in-frame clones, with some not included. Of tens of thousands of clones in the sample, around 93% were seen once. Sorting isolated naive CD4 T cells lacking CD45RO and expressing CD62L. This clone appeared a single time. Its target is not known. An end of the junction differs from the germline gene, which may be a read error. The same CDR3 is also encoded by other DNA sequences in this sample. Notes on the study in general: More than 5 MHC II alleles selected the human T cells. Clonal inequality was lowest in most of the three human donors.

The sequence was obtained from a person aged 30 to 69 in good health. The specimen was naive CD4+ T cells from blood. Subset given: CD45RO-negative CD62L-positive naive CD4 T cells.

CDR3 residues: CASSYTGGTEAFF. CDR3 bases: TGTGCCAGCTCCTATACAGGGGGCACTGAAGCCTTCTTT. The chain has TRBV18 and TRBJ1-1; TRBD1 aligns across 9 bases. CDR1 and CDR2 (germline): KGHSH, LQKENI. This CDR3 has 13 amino acids.